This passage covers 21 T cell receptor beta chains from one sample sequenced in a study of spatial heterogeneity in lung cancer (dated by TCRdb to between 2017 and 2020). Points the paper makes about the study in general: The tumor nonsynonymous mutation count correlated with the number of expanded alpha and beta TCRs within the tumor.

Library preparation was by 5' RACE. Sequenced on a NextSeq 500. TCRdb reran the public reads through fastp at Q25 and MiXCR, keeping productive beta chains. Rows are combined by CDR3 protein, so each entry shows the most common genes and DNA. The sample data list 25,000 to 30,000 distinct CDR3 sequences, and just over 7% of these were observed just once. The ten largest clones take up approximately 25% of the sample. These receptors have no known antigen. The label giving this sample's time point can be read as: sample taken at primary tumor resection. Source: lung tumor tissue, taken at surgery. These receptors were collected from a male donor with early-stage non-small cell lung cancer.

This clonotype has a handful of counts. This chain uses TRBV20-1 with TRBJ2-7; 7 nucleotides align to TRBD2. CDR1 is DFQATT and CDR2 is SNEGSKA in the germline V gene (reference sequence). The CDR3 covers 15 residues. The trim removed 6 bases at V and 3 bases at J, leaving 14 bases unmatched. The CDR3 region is CSAFTPRLAVYEQYF. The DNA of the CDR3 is TGCAGTGCCTTCACCCCCCGACTAGCAGTCTACGAGCAGTACTTC.

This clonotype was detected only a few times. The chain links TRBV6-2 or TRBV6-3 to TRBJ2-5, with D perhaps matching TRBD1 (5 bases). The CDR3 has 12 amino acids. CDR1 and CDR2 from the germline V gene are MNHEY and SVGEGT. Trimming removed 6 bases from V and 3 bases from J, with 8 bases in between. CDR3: CASSPTEETQYF. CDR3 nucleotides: TGTGCCAGCAGCCCGACAGAAGAGACCCAGTACTTC.

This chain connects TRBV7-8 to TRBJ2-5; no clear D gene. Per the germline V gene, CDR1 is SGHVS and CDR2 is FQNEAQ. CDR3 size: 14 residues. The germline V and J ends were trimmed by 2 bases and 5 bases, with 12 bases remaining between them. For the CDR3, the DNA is TGTGCCAGCAGCTTAAGCCCGCACTACGAGACCCAGTACTTC. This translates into CASSLSPHYETQYF.

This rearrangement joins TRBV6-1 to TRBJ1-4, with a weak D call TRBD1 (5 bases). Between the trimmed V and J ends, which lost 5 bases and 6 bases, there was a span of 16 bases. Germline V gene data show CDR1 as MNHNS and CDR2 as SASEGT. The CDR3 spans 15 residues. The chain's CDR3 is CASSPTLTAYEKLFF. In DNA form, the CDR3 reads TGTGCCAGCAGTCCAACCCTGACAGCCTATGAAAAACTGTTTTTT.

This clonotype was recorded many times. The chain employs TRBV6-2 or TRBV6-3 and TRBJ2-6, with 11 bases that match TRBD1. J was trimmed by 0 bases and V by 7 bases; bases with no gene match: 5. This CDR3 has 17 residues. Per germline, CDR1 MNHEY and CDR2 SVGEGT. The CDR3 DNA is TGTGCCAGCACTCCGGGACAGGGGGGCTCTGGGGCCAACGTCCTGACTTTC. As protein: CASTPGQGGSGANVLTF.

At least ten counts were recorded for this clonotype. The CDR3 loop reads CASSQDEYSSNEKLFF. CDR3 bases: TGCGCCAGCAGCCAAGACGAGTACAGCAGTAATGAAAAACTGTTTTTT. This chain uses TRBV4-3 with TRBJ1-4; no definite D call. The CDR3 extends over 16 amino acids. The germline V gene encodes CDR1 LGHNA and CDR2 YSLEER. Trimming took 0 bases from V and 4 from J, leaving 12 bases between them.

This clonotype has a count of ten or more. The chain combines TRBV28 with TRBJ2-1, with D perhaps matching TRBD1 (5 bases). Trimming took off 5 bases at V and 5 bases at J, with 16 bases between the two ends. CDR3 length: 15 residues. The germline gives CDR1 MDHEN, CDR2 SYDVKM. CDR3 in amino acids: CASSLAGIRHNEQFF. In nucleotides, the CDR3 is TGTGCCAGCAGTCTCGCAGGGATTAGGCACAATGAGCAGTTCTTC.

The CDR3 DNA reads TGTGCCTGGAGTTACGGGTCTAGCGATACGCAGTATTTT. Its translation is CAWSYGSSDTQYF. J is TRBJ2-3 and V is TRBV30, with D tentatively TRBD2 (5 bases). Trimming shortened V by 2 bases and J by 6 bases, and 12 bases separated the two germline ends. Per the germline V gene, CDR1 is GTSNPN and CDR2 is SVGIG (reference sequence). The CDR3 loop spans 13 amino acids.

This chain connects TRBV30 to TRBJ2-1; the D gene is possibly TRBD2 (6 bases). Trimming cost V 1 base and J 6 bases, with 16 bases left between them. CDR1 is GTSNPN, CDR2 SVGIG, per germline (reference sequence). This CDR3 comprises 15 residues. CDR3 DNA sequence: TGTGCCTGGAGTGGTGCGGGGACCCTCGGCAATGAGCAGTTCTTC. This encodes CAWSGAGTLGNEQFF.

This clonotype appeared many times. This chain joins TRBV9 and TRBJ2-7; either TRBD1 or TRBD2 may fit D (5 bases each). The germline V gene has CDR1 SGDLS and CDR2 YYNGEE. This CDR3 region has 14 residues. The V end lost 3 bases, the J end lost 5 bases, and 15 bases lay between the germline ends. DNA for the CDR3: TGTGCCAGCAGCGCCGGGACCCTTTTCAACGAGCAGTACTTC. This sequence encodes CASSAGTLFNEQYF.

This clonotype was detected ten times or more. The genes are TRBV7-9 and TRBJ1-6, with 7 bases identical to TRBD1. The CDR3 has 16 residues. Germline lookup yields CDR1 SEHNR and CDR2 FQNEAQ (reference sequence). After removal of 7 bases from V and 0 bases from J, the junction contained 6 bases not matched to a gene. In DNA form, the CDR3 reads TGTGCCAGCAACTGGTGGACAGGCTCCTATAATTCACCCCTCCACTTT. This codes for CASNWWTGSYNSPLHF.

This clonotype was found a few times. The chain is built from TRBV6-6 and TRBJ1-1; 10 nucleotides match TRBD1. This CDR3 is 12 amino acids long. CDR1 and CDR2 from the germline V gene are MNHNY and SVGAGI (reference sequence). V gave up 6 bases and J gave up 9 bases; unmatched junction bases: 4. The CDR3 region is CASSVTGGKAFF. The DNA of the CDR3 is TGTGCCAGCAGCGTGACAGGGGGCAAAGCTTTCTTT.

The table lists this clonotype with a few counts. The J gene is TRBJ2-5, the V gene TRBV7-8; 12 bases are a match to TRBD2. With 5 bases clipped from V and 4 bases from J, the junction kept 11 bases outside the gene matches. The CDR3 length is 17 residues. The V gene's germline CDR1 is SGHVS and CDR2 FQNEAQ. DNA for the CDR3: TGTGCCAGCAGCCGTGGGCCTAGCGGGGGGGCAGGAGAGACCCAGTACTTC. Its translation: CASSRGPSGGAGETQYF.

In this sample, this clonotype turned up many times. For the CDR3, the DNA is TGCAGCGGGGGGGTTACGTACAATGAGCAGTTCTTC. Translation gives CSGGVTYNEQFF. The chain combines TRBV29-1 with TRBJ2-1; a possible D gene is TRBD2 (6 bases). The V and J ends lost 7 bases and 4 bases respectively, with 11 bases between them. CDR3 length equals 12 residues. Germline V lookup: CDR1 SQVTM, CDR2 ANQGSEA.

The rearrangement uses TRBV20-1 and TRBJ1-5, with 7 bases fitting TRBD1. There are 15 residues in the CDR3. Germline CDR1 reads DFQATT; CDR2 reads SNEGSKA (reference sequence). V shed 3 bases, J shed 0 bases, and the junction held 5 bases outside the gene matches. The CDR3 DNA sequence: TGCAGTGCTAGGAGGGACAGTAATAGCAATCAGCCCCAGCATTTT. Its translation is CSARRDSNSNQPQHF.

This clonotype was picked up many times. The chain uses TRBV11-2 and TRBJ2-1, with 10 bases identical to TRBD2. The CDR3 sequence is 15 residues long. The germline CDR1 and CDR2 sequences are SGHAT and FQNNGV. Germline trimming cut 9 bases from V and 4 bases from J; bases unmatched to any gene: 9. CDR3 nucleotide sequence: TGTGCCAGTTGGCCACTAGCGGGGAAATACAATGAGCAGTTCTTC. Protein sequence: CASWPLAGKYNEQFF.

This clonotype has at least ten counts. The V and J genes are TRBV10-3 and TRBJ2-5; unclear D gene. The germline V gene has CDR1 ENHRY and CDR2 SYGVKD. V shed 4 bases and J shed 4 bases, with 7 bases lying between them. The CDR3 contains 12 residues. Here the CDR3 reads CAISGVRETQYF. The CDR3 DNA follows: TGTGCCATCAGTGGGGTTAGAGAGACCCAGTACTTC.

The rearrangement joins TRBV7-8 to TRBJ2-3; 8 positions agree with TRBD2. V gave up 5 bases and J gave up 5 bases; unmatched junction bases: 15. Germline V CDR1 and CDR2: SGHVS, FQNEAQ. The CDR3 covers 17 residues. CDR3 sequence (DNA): TGTGCCAGCAGCCCCCGAGGACTAGCAAGTTCGGGAGATACGCAGTATTTT. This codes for CASSPRGLASSGDTQYF.

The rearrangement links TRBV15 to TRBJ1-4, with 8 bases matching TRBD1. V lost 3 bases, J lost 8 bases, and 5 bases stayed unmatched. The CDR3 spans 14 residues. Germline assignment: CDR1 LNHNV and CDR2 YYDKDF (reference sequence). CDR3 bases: TGTGCCACCAGCAGGGGACAGGCACGGGAAAAACTGTTTTTT. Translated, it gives CATSRGQAREKLFF.

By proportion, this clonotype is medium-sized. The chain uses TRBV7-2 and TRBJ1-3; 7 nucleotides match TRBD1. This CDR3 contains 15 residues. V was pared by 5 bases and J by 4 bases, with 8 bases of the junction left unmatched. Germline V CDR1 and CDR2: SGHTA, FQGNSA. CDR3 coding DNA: TGTGCCAGCAGCCGGGTGACAGGGCACGGAAACACCATATATTTT. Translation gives CASSRVTGHGNTIYF.

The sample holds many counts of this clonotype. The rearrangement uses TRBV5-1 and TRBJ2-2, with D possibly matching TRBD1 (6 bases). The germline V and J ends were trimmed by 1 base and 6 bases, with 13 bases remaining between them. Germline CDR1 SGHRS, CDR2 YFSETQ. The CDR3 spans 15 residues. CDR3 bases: TGCGCCAGCAGCTTGACAGGGTCCCTCGCCGGGGAGCTGTTTTTT. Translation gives CASSLTGSLAGELFF. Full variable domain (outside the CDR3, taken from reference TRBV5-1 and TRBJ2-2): KAGVTQTPRYLIKTRGQQVTLSCSPISGHRSVSWYQQTPGQGLQFLFEYFSETQRNKGNFPGRFSGRQFSNSRSEMNVSTLELGDSALYLCASSLTGSLAGELFFGEGSRLTVL.